One and the same sample provided the 21 T cell receptor beta chains below, sequenced in a study of blood T cells in healthy people across ages. Primed by a sample-barcoded 5' primer and a J-beta primer mix, a second PCR proceeded for roughly 6 to 12 cycles. TCRdb re-analysed the 5' RACE reads in MiXCR, keeping a single row per CDR3 protein. The repertoire has roughly 1.7 million distinct CDR3 sequences, roughly 32% of them found once; the top ten carry roughly 12%. Sequenced input: blood. These receptors originate from a woman in her thirties in good health.

This clonotype came up many times. The chain has TRBV5-1 and TRBJ2-3; D call uncertain. Germline CDR1 is SGHRS and CDR2 is YFSETQ. Trimming took 4 bases from V and 0 from J, leaving 6 bases between them. The CDR3 loop spans 13 amino acids. The CDR3 reads CASSPESTDTQYF. The CDR3 DNA reads TGCGCCAGCAGCCCGGAAAGCACAGATACGCAGTATTTT.

This chain links TRBV2 with TRBJ2-7, with TRBD1 identical over 9 bases. CDR1 and CDR2 from the germline V gene are SNHLY and FYNNEI. CDR3 length: 14 amino acids. J lost 2 bases, V lost 5 bases, and 4 bases had no gene match. The DNA for the CDR3 is TGTGCCAGCAGTAAACAGGGGGCGGCCTACGAGCAGTACTTC. It encodes CASSKQGAAYEQYF.

This clonotype appeared a few times. The chain is built from TRBV7-2 and TRBJ2-1; 8 nucleotides align to TRBD1. The CDR3 runs 15 residues. Unmatched junction bases numbered 14, after V lost 10 bases and J lost 6 bases. Germline-derived CDR1 and CDR2 are SGHTA and FQGNSA. CDR3 DNA: TGTGCCACTCCGAACGAGGACAGGGCCGCCAATGAGCAGTTCTTC. It specifies CATPNEDRAANEQFF. Together with reference TRBV7-2 and TRBJ2-1, the CDR3 gives the full variable domain: GAGVSQSPSNKVTEKGKDVELRCDPISGHTALYWYRQSLGQGLEFLIYFQGNSAPDKSGLPSDRFSAERTGGSVSTLTIQRTQQEDSAVYLCATPNEDRAANEQFFGPGTRLTVL.

V usage is TRBV29-1 and J usage is TRBJ2-7; TRBD1 agrees at 7 bases. J gave up 5 bases and V 6 bases, and 10 bases lay outside the gene matches. This CDR3 is 13 amino acids long. The germline V gene encodes CDR1 SQVTM and CDR2 ANQGSEA. The CDR3 region has the DNA TGCAGCGTCCCGACAGGGTTTGAACACGAGCAGTACTTC. Translation: CSVPTGFEHEQYF.

This sequence joins TRBV12-3 or TRBV12-4 and TRBJ2-1; tentatively, D is TRBD2 (5 bases). V was cut by 6 bases and J by 11 bases, with 11 bases left in between. The CDR3 runs to 11 residues. The CDR3 DNA reads as TGTGCCAGCAGCCCCCCGGGGAAGCAGTTCTTC. Protein product: CASSPPGKQFF.

As to this clonotype: A much larger clone is a single base away; this may be a read error. The chain joins TRBV3-1 to TRBJ2-5; D is possibly TRBD1 (5 bases). The better agreement between TRBJ2-7 and the DNA end casts doubt on the J call. This CDR3 has 15 amino acids. CDR1 and CDR2 from the germline V gene are LGHDT and YNNKEL (reference sequence). The DNA of the CDR3 is TGTGCCAGCAGCCCAGACGCACACCAGGGCGACGAGCAGTACTTC. Encoded protein: CASSPDAHQGDEQYF.

This clonotype was counted a few times. This chain links TRBV29-1 with TRBJ1-1, with D possibly TRBD1 on 5 matching bases. The CDR3 loop spans 12 amino acids. The V gene lost 8 bases and the J gene lost 4 bases, with 14 bases spanning the gap. The V gene's germline CDR1 is SQVTM and CDR2 ANQGSEA. The CDR3 region has the DNA TGCAGCCCCCGGAGGGGTGCCACTGAAGCTTTCTTT. It codes for CSPRRGATEAFF.

This clonotype has ten or more counts. The rearrangement links TRBV29-1 to TRBJ2-5; D is possibly TRBD1 or TRBD2 (5 bases each). The CDR3 contains 14 residues. Between the trimmed V and J ends, which lost 7 bases and 2 bases, there was a span of 17 bases. The germline V gene encodes CDR1 SQVTM and CDR2 ANQGSEA. The CDR3 nucleotides are TGCAGCGCTTCCGGGACCTTCGTTCAAGAGACCCAGTACTTC. This sequence encodes CSASGTFVQETQYF. Combining the CDR3 with reference TRBV29-1 and TRBJ2-5 gives the whole variable domain SAVISQKPSRDICQRGTSLTIQCQVDSQVTMMFWYRQQPGQSLTLIATANQGSEATYESGFVIDKFPISRPNLTFSTLTVSNMSPEDSSIYLCSASGTFVQETQYFGPGTRLLVL.

Concerning this clonotype: Just one base apart from a much larger clone, this may be a read error. The chain carries TRBV29-1 and TRBJ1-1; no definite D call. V lost 7 bases and J lost 3, with 15 bases in between. Germline V lookup: CDR1 SQVTM, CDR2 ANQGSEA. This CDR3 region has 13 residues. Here the CDR3 reads CSAAPGVDTEAFF. Written as DNA, the CDR3 is TGCAGCGCTGCCCCAGGAGTGGACACTGAAGCTTTCTTT. Based on the CDR3 plus reference TRBV29-1 and TRBJ1-1, the full variable domain is SAVISQKPSRDICQRGTSLTIQCQVDSQVTMMFWYRQQPGQSLTLIATANQGSEATYESGFVIDKFPISRPNLTFSTLTVSNMSPEDSSIYLCSAAPGVDTEAFFGQGTRLTVV.

This clonotype appeared a single time. V and J are TRBV18 and TRBJ1-6; no clear D. This CDR3 has 15 amino acids. Germline CDR1 and CDR2: KGHSH and LQKENI. The ends were cut back, 6 bases at V and 0 bases at J, with 9 bases in the middle. CDR3 protein: CASSPESSYNSPLHF. The CDR3 coding sequence is TGTGCCAGCTCTCCGGAGAGCTCCTATAATTCACCCCTCCACTTT.

In its sample, this clonotype was seen a few times. This chain links TRBV15 with TRBJ2-7; unclear D gene. CDR3 length: 13 residues. V was trimmed by 3 bases and J by 5 bases, leaving 11 bases between them. CDR1 is LNHNV and CDR2 is YYDKDF in the germline V gene (reference sequence). The CDR3 loop is CATSRRTHDEQYF. CDR3 nucleotide sequence: TGTGCCACCAGCAGGAGGACCCACGACGAGCAGTACTTC. Looking up the rest from reference TRBV15 and TRBJ2-7 gives the full variable domain: DAMVIQNPRYQVTQFGKPVTLSCSQTLNHNVMYWYQQKSSQAPKLLFHYYDKDFNNEADTPDNFQSRRPNTSFCFLDIRSPGLGDTAMYLCATSRRTHDEQYFGPGTRLTVT.

This clonotype is a singleton in its sample. An end of the junction does not agree with germline; a read error may underlie this. The CDR3 reads CASSLDPGLVADMQYF. The CDR3 DNA reads TGTGCCAGCAGCTTGGACCCGGGACTAGTTGCAGATATGCAGTATTTT. J is TRBJ2-3 and V is TRBV5-6; 8 bases map to TRBD2. CDR1 is SGHDT and CDR2 is YYEEEE in the germline V gene. This CDR3 contains 16 residues.

The chain couples TRBV29-1 to TRBJ2-1, with 7 bases matching TRBD2. This CDR3 has 15 amino acids. The V segment lost 4 bases and the J segment 4 bases; nucleotides outside the gene matches: 10. Germline V gene sequence: CDR1 SQVTM, CDR2 ANQGSEA. This CDR3 is CSVVGVGRVYNEQFF. The CDR3 DNA follows: TGCAGCGTTGTGGGCGTAGGGAGGGTTTACAATGAGCAGTTCTTC.

This clonotype was counted a few times. The germline gene is not matched at one end of the junction; a read error may be the cause. The genes are TRBV25-1 and TRBJ2-5; D is possibly TRBD1 (7 bases). The CDR3 totals 16 residues. Germline-derived CDR1 and CDR2 are MGHDK and SYGVNS. The CDR3 spells CASSEWFWQGGKTQYF. The CDR3 bases are TGTGCCAGCAGTGAATGGTTTTGGCAGGGGGGCAAGACTCAGTACTTC. The full variable domain, in which reference TRBV25-1 and TRBJ2-5 provide the parts outside the CDR3, is EADIYQTPRYLVIGTGKKITLECSQTMGHDKMYWYQQDPGMELHLIHYSYGVNSTEKGDLSSESTVSRIRTEHFPLTLESARPSHTSQYLCASSEWFWQGGKTQYFGPGTRLLVL.

This clonotype was detected many times. The J gene is TRBJ2-5, the V gene TRBV4-1; TRBD2 is a possible D gene (5 bases). This CDR3 contains 14 residues. Trimming pared 3 bases from V and 7 bases from J, leaving 15 bases between. Germline loops: CDR1 MGHRA, CDR2 YSYEKL. The CDR3 loop is CASSQLAGLGTQYF. CDR3 bases: TGCGCCAGCAGCCAGCTAGCAGGCTTAGGGACCCAGTACTTC.

The chain carries TRBV7-3 and TRBJ2-1; possibly TRBD2 for D (6 bases). The V gene lost 0 bases and the J gene lost 6 bases, with 9 bases spanning the gap. The CDR3 loop spans 14 amino acids. Germline V gene lookup returns CDR1 SGHTA and CDR2 FQGTGA. In nucleotides, the CDR3 is TGTGCCAGCAGCTTAACGCGGGACGGCAATGAGCAGTTCTTC. It specifies CASSLTRDGNEQFF. Together with reference TRBV7-3 and TRBJ2-1, the CDR3 gives the full variable domain: GAGVSQTPSNKVTEKGKYVELRCDPISGHTALYWYRQSLGQGPEFLIYFQGTGAADDSGLPNDRFFAVRPEGSVSTLKIQRTERGDSAVYLCASSLTRDGNEQFFGPGTRLTVL.

The chain recombines TRBV20-1 with TRBJ2-7; D tentatively fits TRBD1 or TRBD2 (5 bases each). Germline V CDR1 and CDR2: DFQATT, SNEGSKA (reference sequence). The CDR3 has 19 residues. V was shortened by 6 bases and J by 0 bases, with 30 bases between the two germline ends. CDR3 in amino acids: CSANSGTTYVPPSSYEQYF. For the CDR3, the DNA is TGCAGTGCCAATTCCGGGACCACCTATGTGCCCCCAAGCTCCTACGAGCAGTACTTC.

The V gene is TRBV6-2 or TRBV6-3, the J gene TRBJ2-5, with D maybe TRBD1 (5 bases). The CDR3 has 12 residues. CDR1 and CDR2 (germline): MNHEY, SVGEGT. The V and J ends lost 8 bases and 2 bases respectively, with 9 bases between them. CDR3: CASGNRQETQYF. CDR3 DNA: TGTGCCAGCGGTAACAGGCAAGAGACCCAGTACTTC.

This clonotype was counted a few times. The V call is TRBV4-2, the J call TRBJ2-1, with TRBD2 identical over 12 bases. Per the germline V gene, CDR1 is LGHNA and CDR2 is YNFKEQ. The CDR3 is 17 residues long. Trimming removed 1 base from V and 7 bases from J; junction bases left unmatched: 8. As DNA, the CDR3 is TGTGCCAGCAGCCAAGGATCTAGCGGGGGGGCCGATAATGAGCAGTTCTTC. This codes for CASSQGSSGGADNEQFF.

The V gene is TRBV5-1, the J gene TRBJ1-1; a weak D match, TRBD1 (5 bases). The CDR3 has 16 residues. V lost 0 bases and J lost 3, with 15 bases in between. Germline CDR1 reads SGHRS; CDR2 reads YFSETQ. CDR3 residues: CASSLAHGTGDTEAFF. The CDR3 DNA follows: TGCGCCAGCAGCTTGGCCCACGGGACGGGGGACACTGAAGCTTTCTTT.

The chain joins TRBV6-2 or TRBV6-3 to TRBJ2-5; no clear D. The germline V gene has CDR1 MNHEY and CDR2 SVGEGT. Trimming took off 6 bases at V and 5 bases at J, with 16 bases between the two ends. There are 14 residues in the CDR3. In DNA form, the CDR3 reads TGTGCCAGCAGCCGGACGGTGGCTGGGGAGACCCAGTACTTC. Translating gives CASSRTVAGETQYF.